This T cell receptor (beta chain) is drawn from a study of shared clonotypes between healthy human individuals. Sequencing used immunoSEQ multiplex PCR; TCRdb keeps in-frame clones, though not all of them. Of about 700,000 clones in the sample, approximately 74% are singletons; the top ten hold approximately 1.7%. This clone was seen a single time. Trimming at V came to 6 bases and at J to 7 bases, leaving 7 bases not matched to a gene. This CDR3 is built from 14 residues. Germline V gives CDR1 ENHRY, CDR2 SYGVKD. The sample was memory CD4+ T cells sorted from blood. Subset: CD45RA-negative fraction. V usage is TRBV10-3 and J usage is TRBJ1-5; 9 bases line up with TRBD1. The sequence derives from a woman in her twenties or thirties in good health. CDR3 amino acids: CAISQGQGGQPQHF. The CDR3 DNA sequence: TGTGCCATCAGCCAGGGACAGGGAGGGCAGCCCCAGCATTTT.